The source of this T cell receptor (beta chain) is a study of cytomegalovirus exposure and HLA in healthy donors. The study's findings and limits: Later analysis showed most CMV-associated TCR beta chains appearing HLA-restricted. Most of the TCR beta V segments (in an earlier analysis) were productive either about 87% or about 30% of the time. In vitro checks showed that a few CMV-associated chains really do target CMV antigens.

The primer mix had 60 Vbeta and 13 Jbeta primers. Libraries were prepared by immunoSEQ multiplex PCR; TCRdb keeps only in-frame clonotypes and omits some of them. The table lists about 120,000 clones, approximately 74% of them singletons. CDR3 length: 14 residues. The V and J ends lost 3 bases and 7 bases, in that order; junction bases with no gene match: 8. The germline CDR1 and CDR2 sequences are SGDLS and YYNGEE. This clone was counted only a few times. Its antigen remains unknown. Healthy donors of bone marrow made up the group. The sequenced material came from PBMCs. The V gene is TRBV9, the J gene TRBJ1-1; TRBD1 matches 8 bases. This clonotype was sampled from a middle-aged woman in good health and CMV-seropositive. CDR3 sequence: CASSARDRFFEAFF. In nucleotides, the CDR3 is TGTGCCAGCAGCGCGCGGGACAGGTTTTTTGAAGCTTTCTTT.